The present TCR beta chain was sequenced within a study of blood T cell repertoires in COVID-19. Across the whole study: The cDNA or gDNA used as material had been derived from T cells, B-cell-depleted T cells, or PBMCs.

Per the original methods: Estimation of nucleated cell counts was performed using reference gene primer amplification. Method: immunoSEQ multiplex PCR; TCRdb's copy keeps in-frame clones and lacks some. V and J calls plus clone size are reproduced from that table; the DNA served to infer D and trimming. This table has about 440,000 clones, about nine tenths appearing once. While infection was still active, Seattle patients were enrolled and then followed longitudinally. The CDR3 consists of 13 residues. Trimming removed 7 bases at V and 5 bases at J, with 15 bases between. This receptor was obtained from a woman in her forties or fifties with COVID-19, enrolled during active disease. V and J are TRBV12-3 or TRBV12-4 and TRBJ2-7, with a possible D match to TRBD2 (5 bases). Sample: peripheral blood. The CDR3 bases are TGTGCCAGCACCGTGAGGGAACACGACGAGCAGTACTTC. The encoded protein is CASTVREHDEQYF.